This is a list of T cell receptor beta chains from one sample in a study of blood T cell repertoires in COVID-19. Sequencing used immunoSEQ multiplex PCR; TCRdb keeps in-frame clones, though not all of them. The data contain some 53,000 clones, roughly 90% of them seen just once; the ten biggest clones take up around a sixth. The source material was peripheral blood. Receptor source: a human donor with active COVID-19. The donor label of this sample is uncertain. The CDR3 runs from the conserved cysteine through the conserved F or W. The D gene is left open where the match is weak. The size of a clone is reported for some rows only, either as once, few or many, or as a class for expanded clones.

clone_size	v_call	d_call	j_call	cdr3_aa	cdr3_nt
NA	TRBV13	TRBD2	TRBJ2-3	CASSRKAGGNSDTQYF	TGTGCCAGCAGCCGAAAAGCGGGGGGCAATTCTGATACGCAGTATTTT
few	TRBV5-1	TRBD2	TRBJ2-3	CASSLWRGGPRDTQYF	TGCGCCAGCAGCTTGTGGCGGGGGGGGCCCAGGGATACGCAGTATTTT
NA	TRBV29-1	TRBD1	TRBJ1-5	CSAGQGANQPQHF	TGCAGCGCAGGACAGGGGGCCAATCAGCCCCAGCATTTT
NA	TRBV4-2	NA	TRBJ2-7	CASSQEGGQGGEQYF	TGTGCCAGCAGCCAAGAGGGGGGTCAGGGAGGCGAGCAGTACTTC
few	TRBV7-9	NA	TRBJ1-2	CASSLGRDGALYGYTF	TGTGCCAGCAGCTTAGGCAGGGATGGGGCCTTATATGGCTACACCTTC
NA	TRBV6-5	NA	TRBJ2-1	CASSSSDNEQFF	TGTGCCAGCAGCTCTAGTGACAATGAGCAGTTCTTC
NA	TRBV5-8	TRBD1	TRBJ1-1	CASSLAFRGSTEAFF	TGTGCCAGCAGCTTGGCCTTCAGGGGGAGCACTGAAGCTTTCTTT
NA	TRBV29-1	TRBD1	TRBJ2-3	CSVERGTGGTDTQYF	TGCAGCGTTGAACGGGGGACAGGGGGTACAGATACGCAGTATTTT
NA	TRBV5-5	TRBD1	TRBJ2-7	CASSPGQGPLYEQYF	TGTGCCAGCAGCCCGGGACAGGGGCCATTGTACGAGCAGTACTTC
NA	TRBV18	TRBD1	TRBJ1-6	CASSPLGQGGNSPLHF	TGTGCCAGCTCACCCCTTGGACAGGGAGGTAATTCACCCCTCCACTTT
NA	TRBV6-5	NA	TRBJ1-6	CASSYRQAPLFGLHF	TGTGCCAGCAGTTACCGACAGGCTCCACTTTTCGGTCTCCACTTT
NA	TRBV5-4	NA	TRBJ2-7	CASSRGGLYEQYF	TGTGCCAGCAGTCGCGGGGGCCTCTACGAGCAGTACTTC
NA	TRBV7-2	TRBD2	TRBJ2-5	CASSSSIAGGPKYF	TGTGCCAGCAGCTCCTCCATAGCGGGGGGGCCAAAGTACTTC
NA	TRBV5-8	NA	TRBJ1-5	CASSLGAGVGNQPQHF	TGTGCCAGCAGCTTGGGCGCAGGGGTTGGCAATCAGCCCCAGCATTTT
NA	TRBV6-5	TRBD1	TRBJ2-3	CASGTLDRGPDTQYF	TGTGCCAGCGGAACCCTGGACAGGGGTCCAGATACGCAGTATTTT
NA	TRBV6-2/TRBV6-3	TRBD1	TRBJ2-7	CASSYWGQGAPYEQYF	TGTGCCAGCAGTTACTGGGGACAGGGGGCCCCCTACGAGCAGTACTTC
NA	TRBV25-1	TRBD2	TRBJ2-3	CASSEFLAGGDTQYF	TGTGCCAGCAGTGAATTTCTAGCGGGGGGAGATACGCAGTATTTT
NA	TRBV28	TRBD2	TRBJ2-1	CASSLPSGGTSYNEQFF	TGTGCCAGCAGTTTACCTAGCGGGGGGACCTCCTACAATGAGCAGTTCTTC
NA	TRBV3-1/TRBV3-2	NA	TRBJ2-2	CASSQGTNTGELFF	TGTGCCAGCAGCCAAGGGACTAACACCGGGGAGCTGTTTTTT
NA	TRBV4-3	TRBD2	TRBJ2-5	CASSQGLAGVVQETQYF	TGCGCCAGCAGCCAAGGACTAGCGGGGGTCGTACAAGAGACCCAGTACTTC
NA	TRBV11-3	NA	TRBJ2-7	CASSRGGDSYEQYF	TGTGCCAGCAGCAGGGGCGGGGACTCCTACGAGCAGTACTTC
NA	TRBV6-5	NA	TRBJ2-7	CASSYSSAGRAYEQYF	TGTGCCAGCAGTTACTCGAGCGCGGGACGAGCATACGAGCAGTACTTC
NA	TRBV9	TRBD1	TRBJ1-1	CASSVGTGALHTEAFF	TGTGCCAGCAGCGTCGGGACAGGGGCCCTTCACACTGAAGCTTTCTTT
NA	TRBV11-1	NA	TRBJ2-2	CASSLDGELRTGELFF	TGTGCCAGCAGCTTAGATGGGGAGTTGCGCACCGGGGAGCTGTTTTTT
NA	TRBV4-1	TRBD2	TRBJ2-5	CASSRGGLEETQYF	TGCGCCAGCAGTCGCGGGGGGTTAGAAGAGACCCAGTACTTC
NA	TRBV9	NA	TRBJ2-1	CASSVWGGDNEQFF	TGTGCCAGCAGCGTATGGGGGGGCGACAATGAGCAGTTCTTC
NA	TRBV5-5	NA	TRBJ2-3	CASSLVPEITDTQYF	TGTGCCAGCAGCTTGGTCCCAGAAATCACAGATACGCAGTATTTT
NA	TRBV9	TRBD1	TRBJ1-6	CASSAVGTDNSPLHF	TGTGCCAGCAGCGCCGTGGGGACAGACAATTCACCCCTCCACTTT
once	TRBV11-2	TRBD1	TRBJ2-1	CASSHNPGTGPYNEQFF	TGTGCCAGCAGCCACAATCCCGGGACAGGCCCATACAATGAGCAGTTCTTC
NA	TRBV18	TRBD2	TRBJ2-5	CASSPTSGVQETQYF	TGTGCCAGCTCACCAACTAGCGGGGTCCAAGAGACCCAGTACTTC
NA	TRBV7-6	NA	TRBJ1-5	CASSLGGGNQPQHF	TGTGCCAGCAGCTTGGGGGGGGGCAATCAGCCCCAGCATTTT
NA	TRBV5-1	TRBD1	TRBJ2-2	CASSLIARQGTGELFF	TGCGCCAGCAGCTTGATCGCGAGACAGGGTACCGGGGAGCTGTTTTTT
NA	TRBV7-2	TRBD1	TRBJ1-4	CASSSGQYITNEKLFF	TGTGCCAGCAGCTCGGGACAGTATATAACTAATGAAAAACTGTTTTTT
NA	TRBV3-1/TRBV3-2	NA	TRBJ1-1	CASSQGWQTEAFF	TGTGCCAGCAGCCAAGGATGGCAGACTGAAGCTTTCTTT
NA	TRBV12-3/TRBV12-4	NA	TRBJ2-7	CASSLLEGYEQYF	TGTGCCAGCAGTTTACTAGAGGGCTACGAGCAGTACTTC
once	TRBV15	TRBD2	TRBJ2-1	CATSQGLASKNEQFF	TGTGCCACCAGCCAGGGACTAGCGAGCAAGAATGAGCAGTTCTTC
few	TRBV2	NA	TRBJ2-5	CASRELQETQYF	TGTGCCAGCAGGGAACTCCAAGAGACCCAGTACTTC